The rows below give T cell receptor beta chains drawn from one sample of a study of T cells in Graves' hyperthyroidism and ophthalmopathy. MiXCR was run by TCRdb on the multiplex PCR reads, yielding one entry per CDR3 protein. The table has under 350,000 distinct CDR3 sequences, 15% to 20% seen once. The sequencing input was blood. The receptor source for this set is a woman aged 60 to 75 with Graves' ophthalmopathy. CDR3s include the opening cysteine and the closing phenylalanine or tryptophan. The order of the fields is V gene, J gene, clone size, D gene, CDR3 protein, CDR3 DNA. A D gene is named only where the DNA matches it firmly. Not every row has a clone size; where given, it reads once, few, many or a size class.

TRBV6-1,TRBJ2-1,many,TRBD1,CASTRRVGDSEQFF,TGTGCCAGCACTAGGAGAGTGGGGGACAGTGAGCAGTTCTTC
TRBV7-9,TRBJ2-1,many,TRBD2,CASLKGTSGAYNEQFF,TGTGCCAGTTTAAAAGGGACTAGCGGGGCCTACAATGAGCAGTTCTTC
TRBV6-2/TRBV6-3,TRBJ1-5,many,TRBD1,CASSYSSTGGAQPQHF,TGTGCCAGCAGTTACTCGAGTACAGGGGGTGCACAGCCCCAGCATTTT
TRBV20-1,TRBJ2-7,many,-,CSARVSSPEQYF,TGCAGTGCTAGAGTAAGCTCTCCCGAGCAGTACTTC
TRBV7-8,TRBJ1-1,many,TRBD1,CASSPFRGLETEAFF,TGTGCCAGCAGCCCGTTCAGGGGGCTAGAGACTGAAGCTTTCTTT
TRBV11-1,TRBJ2-3,-,TRBD2,CASSSGATSGGSRDTQYF,TGTGCCAGCAGCTCCGGGGCGACTAGCGGGGGGTCCAGAGATACGCAGTATTTT
TRBV18,TRBJ2-1,many,TRBD2,CASSSGLALNEQFF,TGTGCCAGCTCATCGGGACTAGCGTTAAATGAGCAGTTCTTC
TRBV20-1,TRBJ1-2,few,TRBD1,CSASGTAFYGYTF,TGCAGTGCTTCCGGGACAGCATTCTATGGCTACACCTTC
TRBV2,TRBJ1-1,many,-,CAGTGRPNTEAFF,TGTGCCGGTACGGGACGCCCGAACACTGAAGCTTTCTTT
TRBV9,TRBJ1-5,once,-,CASSNSLGQPQHF,TGTGCCAGCAGTAATTCTTTGGGTCAGCCCCAGCATTTT
TRBV6-1,TRBJ1-5,many,-,CASSDSHEPQHF,TGTGCCAGCAGTGACAGCCATGAGCCCCAGCATTTT
TRBV7-2,TRBJ2-2,many,-,CASSSSNTGELFF,TGTGCCAGCAGTAGCTCGAACACCGGGGAGCTGTTTTTT
TRBV24-1,TRBJ2-1,-,TRBD2,CATSDRSGNTYNEQFF,TGTGCCACCAGTGACCGTAGCGGGAACACCTACAATGAGCAGTTCTTC
TRBV27,TRBJ2-4,few,-,CASSSTGRIQYF,TGTGCCAGCAGTTCGACAGGTCGCATTCAGTACTTC
TRBV5-6,TRBJ2-3,-,-,CASSLGGPAQYF,TGTGCCAGCAGCTTGGGTGGCCCCGCGCAGTATTTT
TRBV27,TRBJ2-5,many,TRBD1,CASSWGQGGQETQYF,TGTGCCAGCAGCTGGGGACAGGGGGGGCAAGAGACCCAGTACTTC
TRBV12-3/TRBV12-4,TRBJ2-1,-,-,CANSPIRGAYNERFF,TGTGCCAACAGTCCGATAAGGGGGGCCTACAATGAGCGGTTCTTC
TRBV5-6,TRBJ2-5,many,-,CASSFVLEETQYF,TGTGCCAGCAGCTTCGTACTAGAGGAGACCCAGTACTTC
TRBV6-1,TRBJ2-7,many,-,CASSEYLGLRYEQYF,TGTGCCAGCAGTGAGTATCTTGGACTCCGCTACGAGCAGTACTTC
TRBV28,TRBJ2-7,many,-,CATSRQELAYEQYF,TGTGCTACCTCTAGGCAGGAACTTGCCTACGAGCAGTACTTC
TRBV9,TRBJ1-2,few,-,CASSPGMSEGGYTF,TGTGCCAGCAGCCCGGGGATGAGTGAAGGAGGCTACACCTTC
TRBV7-2,TRBJ2-3,many,TRBD2,CASSYSGGLITDTQYF,TGTGCCAGCAGCTATAGCGGGGGGTTAATCACAGATACGCAGTATTTT
TRBV7-9,TRBJ2-7,many,-,CASSPQNYEQYF,TGTGCCAGCAGCCCGCAAAACTACGAGCAGTACTTC
TRBV20-1,TRBJ1-1,many,-,CSARDRRGDTEAFF,TGCAGTGCTAGAGATAGGAGGGGGGATACTGAAGCTTTCTTT
TRBV3-1,TRBJ1-2,many,-,CASSQGKGFGYTF,TGTGCCAGCAGCCAAGGAAAAGGTTTTGGCTACACCTTC
TRBV5-1,TRBJ1-5,many,-,CASSVGGVGQPQHF,TGCGCCAGCAGCGTGGGGGGGGTCGGTCAGCCCCAGCATTTT
TRBV6-2/TRBV6-3,TRBJ1-1,many,-,CASLSRASTLNTEAFF,TGTGCCAGCCTCTCGCGGGCCTCTACCTTGAACACTGAAGCTTTCTTT
TRBV6-1,TRBJ2-7,many,-,CASSYQTGAYEQYF,TGTGCCAGCAGTTACCAGACAGGAGCCTACGAGCAGTACTTC
TRBV19,TRBJ1-1,few,-,CASSSFVGTEAFF,TGTGCCAGTAGTTCGTTCGTGGGGACTGAAGCTTTCTTT
TRBV15,TRBJ2-2,-,-,CATRLKSLTGELFF,TGTGCCACCAGGTTGAAGAGCCTCACCGGGGAGCTGTTTTTT